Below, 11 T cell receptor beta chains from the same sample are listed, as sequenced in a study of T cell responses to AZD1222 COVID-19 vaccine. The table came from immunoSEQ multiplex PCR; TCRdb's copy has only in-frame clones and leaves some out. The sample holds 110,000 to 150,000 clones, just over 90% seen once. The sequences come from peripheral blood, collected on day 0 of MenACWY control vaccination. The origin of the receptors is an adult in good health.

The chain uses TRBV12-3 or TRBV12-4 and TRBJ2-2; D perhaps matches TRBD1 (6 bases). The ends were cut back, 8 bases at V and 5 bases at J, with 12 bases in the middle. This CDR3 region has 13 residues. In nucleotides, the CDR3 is TGTGCCAGCGTTTTGAGGGGGACCGGGGAGCTGTTTTTT. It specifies CASVLRGTGELFF.

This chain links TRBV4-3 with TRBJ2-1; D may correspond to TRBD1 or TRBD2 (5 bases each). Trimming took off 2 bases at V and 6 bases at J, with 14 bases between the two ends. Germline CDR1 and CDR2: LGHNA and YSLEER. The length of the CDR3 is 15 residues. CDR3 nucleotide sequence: TGCGCCAGCAGCCAACATCGGAGGCAGGGCAATGAGCAGTTCTTC. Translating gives CASSQHRRQGNEQFF.

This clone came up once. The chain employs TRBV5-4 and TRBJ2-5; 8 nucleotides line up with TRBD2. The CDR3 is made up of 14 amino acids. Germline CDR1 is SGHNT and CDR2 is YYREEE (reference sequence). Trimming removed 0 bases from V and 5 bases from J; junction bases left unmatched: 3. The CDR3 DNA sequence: TGTGCCAGCAGCTTGGGGCCGGGGGGGGAGACCCAGTACTTC. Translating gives CASSLGPGGETQYF.

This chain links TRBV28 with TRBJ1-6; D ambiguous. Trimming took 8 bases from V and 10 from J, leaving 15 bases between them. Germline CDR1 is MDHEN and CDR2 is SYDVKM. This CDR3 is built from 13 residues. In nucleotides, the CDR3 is TGTGCCAGCCACGTTAGCAGCCGCTCACCCCTCCACTTT. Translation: CASHVSSRSPLHF.

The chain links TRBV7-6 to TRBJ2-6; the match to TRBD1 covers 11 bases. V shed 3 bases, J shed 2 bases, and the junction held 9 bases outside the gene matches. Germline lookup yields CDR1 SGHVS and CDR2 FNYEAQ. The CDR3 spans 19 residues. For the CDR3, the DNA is TGTGCCAGCAGCTTGGGAGTGGGGACAGGGGGTCCTGGGGCCAACGTCCTGACTTTC. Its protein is CASSLGVGTGGPGANVLTF.

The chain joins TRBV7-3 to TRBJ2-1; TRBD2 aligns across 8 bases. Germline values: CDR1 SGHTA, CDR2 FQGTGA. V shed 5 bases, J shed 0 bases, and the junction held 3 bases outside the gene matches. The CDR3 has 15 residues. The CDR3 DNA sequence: TGTGCCAGCAGCCTTCTAGCGGGCTCCTACAATGAGCAGTTCTTC. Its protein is CASSLLAGSYNEQFF.

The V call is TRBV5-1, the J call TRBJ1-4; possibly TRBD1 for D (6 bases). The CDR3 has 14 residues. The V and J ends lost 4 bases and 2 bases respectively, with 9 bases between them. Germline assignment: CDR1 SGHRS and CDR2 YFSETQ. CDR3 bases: TGCGCCAGCAGCAAGGGGGATACTAATGAAAAACTGTTTTTT. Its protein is CASSKGDTNEKLFF. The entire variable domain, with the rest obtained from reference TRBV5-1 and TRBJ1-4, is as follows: KAGVTQTPRYLIKTRGQQVTLSCSPISGHRSVSWYQQTPGQGLQFLFEYFSETQRNKGNFPGRFSGRQFSNSRSEMNVSTLELGDSALYLCASSKGDTNEKLFFGSGTQLSVL.

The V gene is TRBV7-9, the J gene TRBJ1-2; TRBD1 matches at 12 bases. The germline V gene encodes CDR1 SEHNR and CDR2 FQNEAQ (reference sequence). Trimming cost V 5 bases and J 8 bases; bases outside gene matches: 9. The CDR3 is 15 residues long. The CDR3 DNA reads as TGTGCCAGCAGCCCCGGGACAGGGGGCGTTGGAGGCTACACCTTC. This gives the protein CASSPGTGGVGGYTF.

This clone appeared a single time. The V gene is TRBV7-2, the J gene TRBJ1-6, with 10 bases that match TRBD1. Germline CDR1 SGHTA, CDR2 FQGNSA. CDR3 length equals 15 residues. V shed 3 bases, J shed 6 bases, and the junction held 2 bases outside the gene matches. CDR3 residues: CASSLDRGFNSPLHF. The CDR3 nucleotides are TGTGCCAGCAGCTTGGACAGGGGGTTTAATTCACCCCTCCACTTT.

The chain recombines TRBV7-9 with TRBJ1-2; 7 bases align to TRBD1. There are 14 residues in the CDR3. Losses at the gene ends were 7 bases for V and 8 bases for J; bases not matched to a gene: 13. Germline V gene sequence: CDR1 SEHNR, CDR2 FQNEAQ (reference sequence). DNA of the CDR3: TGTGCCAGCATCTCCGGGGACAGCATCGAAGGCTACACCTTC. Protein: CASISGDSIEGYTF.

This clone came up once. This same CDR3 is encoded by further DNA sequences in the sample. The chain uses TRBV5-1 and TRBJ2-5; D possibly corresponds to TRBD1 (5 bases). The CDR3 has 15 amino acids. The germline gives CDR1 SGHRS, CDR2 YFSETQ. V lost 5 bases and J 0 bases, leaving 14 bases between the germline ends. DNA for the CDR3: TGCGCCAGCAGTTTGATAGGCAGGGACCAAGAGACCCAGTACTTC. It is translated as CASSLIGRDQETQYF.